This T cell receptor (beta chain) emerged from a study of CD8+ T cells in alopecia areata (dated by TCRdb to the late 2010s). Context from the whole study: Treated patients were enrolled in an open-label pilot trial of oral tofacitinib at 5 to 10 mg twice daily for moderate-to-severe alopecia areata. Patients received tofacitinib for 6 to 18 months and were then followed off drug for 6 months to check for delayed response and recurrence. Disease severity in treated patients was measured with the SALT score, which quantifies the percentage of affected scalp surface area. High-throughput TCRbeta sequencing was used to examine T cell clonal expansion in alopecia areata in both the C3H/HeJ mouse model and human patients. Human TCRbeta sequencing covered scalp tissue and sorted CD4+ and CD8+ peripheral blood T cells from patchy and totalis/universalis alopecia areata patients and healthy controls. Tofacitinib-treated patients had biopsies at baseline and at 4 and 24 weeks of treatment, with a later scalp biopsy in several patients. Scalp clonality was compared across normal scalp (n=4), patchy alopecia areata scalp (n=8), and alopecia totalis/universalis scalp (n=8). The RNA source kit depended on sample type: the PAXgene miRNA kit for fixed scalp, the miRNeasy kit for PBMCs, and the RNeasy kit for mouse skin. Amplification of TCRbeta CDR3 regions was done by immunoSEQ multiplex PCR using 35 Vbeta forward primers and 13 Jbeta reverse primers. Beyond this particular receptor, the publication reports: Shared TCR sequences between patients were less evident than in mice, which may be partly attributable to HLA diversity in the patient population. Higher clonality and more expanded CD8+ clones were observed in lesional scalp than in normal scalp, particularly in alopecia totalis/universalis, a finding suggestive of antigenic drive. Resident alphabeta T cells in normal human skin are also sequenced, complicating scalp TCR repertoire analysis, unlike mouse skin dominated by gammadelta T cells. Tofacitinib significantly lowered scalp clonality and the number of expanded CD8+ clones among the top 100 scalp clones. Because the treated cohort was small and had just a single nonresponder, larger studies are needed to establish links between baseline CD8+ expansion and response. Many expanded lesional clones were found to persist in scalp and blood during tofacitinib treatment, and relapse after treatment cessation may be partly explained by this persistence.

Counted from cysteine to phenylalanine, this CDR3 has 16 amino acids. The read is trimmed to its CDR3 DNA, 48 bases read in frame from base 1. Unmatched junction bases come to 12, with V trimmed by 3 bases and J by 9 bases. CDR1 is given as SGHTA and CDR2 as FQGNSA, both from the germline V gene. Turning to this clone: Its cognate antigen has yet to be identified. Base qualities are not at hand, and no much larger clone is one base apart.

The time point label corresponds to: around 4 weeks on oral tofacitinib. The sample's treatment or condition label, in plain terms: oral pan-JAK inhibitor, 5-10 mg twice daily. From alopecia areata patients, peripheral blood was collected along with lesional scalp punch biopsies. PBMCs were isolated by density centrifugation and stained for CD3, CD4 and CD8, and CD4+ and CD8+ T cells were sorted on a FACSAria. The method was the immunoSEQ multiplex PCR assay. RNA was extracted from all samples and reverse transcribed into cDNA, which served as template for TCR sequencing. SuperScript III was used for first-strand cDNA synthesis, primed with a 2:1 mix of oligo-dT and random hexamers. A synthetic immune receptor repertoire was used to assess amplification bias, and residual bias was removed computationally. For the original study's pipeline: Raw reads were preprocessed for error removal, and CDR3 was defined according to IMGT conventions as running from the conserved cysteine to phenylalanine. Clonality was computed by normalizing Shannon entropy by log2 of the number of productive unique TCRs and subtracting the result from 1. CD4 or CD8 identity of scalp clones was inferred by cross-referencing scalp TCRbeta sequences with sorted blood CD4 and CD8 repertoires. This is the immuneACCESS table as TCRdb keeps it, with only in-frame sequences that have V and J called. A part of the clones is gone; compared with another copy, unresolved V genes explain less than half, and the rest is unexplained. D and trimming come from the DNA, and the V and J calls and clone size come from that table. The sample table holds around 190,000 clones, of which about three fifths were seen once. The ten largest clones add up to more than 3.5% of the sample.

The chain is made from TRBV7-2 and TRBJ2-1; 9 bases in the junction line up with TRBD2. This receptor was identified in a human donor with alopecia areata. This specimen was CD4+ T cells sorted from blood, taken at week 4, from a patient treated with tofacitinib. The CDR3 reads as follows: CASSFELGGGAGEQFF. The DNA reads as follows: TGTGCCAGCAGCTTCGAGTTGGGCGGGGGGGCCGGTGAGCAGTTCTTC. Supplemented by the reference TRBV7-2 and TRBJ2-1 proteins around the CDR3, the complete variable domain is GAGVSQSPSNKVTEKGKDVELRCDPISGHTALYWYRQSLGQGLEFLIYFQGNSAPDKSGLPSDRFSAERTGGSVSTLTIQRTQQEDSAVYLCASSFELGGGAGEQFFGPGTRLTVL.